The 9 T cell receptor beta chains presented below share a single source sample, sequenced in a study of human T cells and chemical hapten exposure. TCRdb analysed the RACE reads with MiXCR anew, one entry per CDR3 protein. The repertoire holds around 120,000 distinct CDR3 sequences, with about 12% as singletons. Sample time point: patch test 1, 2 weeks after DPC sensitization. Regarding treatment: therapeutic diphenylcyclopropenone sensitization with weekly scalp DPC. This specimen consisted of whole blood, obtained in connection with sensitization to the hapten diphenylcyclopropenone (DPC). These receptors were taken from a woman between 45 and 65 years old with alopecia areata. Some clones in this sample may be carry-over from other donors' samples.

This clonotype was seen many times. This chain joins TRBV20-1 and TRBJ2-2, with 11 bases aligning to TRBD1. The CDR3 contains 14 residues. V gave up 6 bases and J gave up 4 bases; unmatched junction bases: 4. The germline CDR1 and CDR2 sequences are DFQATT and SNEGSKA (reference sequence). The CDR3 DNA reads TGCAGTGCCCTCGGGACAGGGGGCACCGGGGAGCTGTTTTTT. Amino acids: CSALGTGGTGELFF.

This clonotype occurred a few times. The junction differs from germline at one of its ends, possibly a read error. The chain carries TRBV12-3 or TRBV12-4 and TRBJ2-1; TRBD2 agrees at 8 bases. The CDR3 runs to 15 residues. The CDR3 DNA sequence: TGTGCCAGCAGCCAGAGGAGCGGGAGCCACAATGAGCGGTTCTTC. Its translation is CASSQRSGSHNERFF.

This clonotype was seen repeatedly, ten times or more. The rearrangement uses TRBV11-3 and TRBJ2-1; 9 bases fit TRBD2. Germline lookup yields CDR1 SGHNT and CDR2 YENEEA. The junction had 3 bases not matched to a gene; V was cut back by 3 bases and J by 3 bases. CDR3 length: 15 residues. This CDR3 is CASSLGTSLYNEQFF. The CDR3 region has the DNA TGTGCCAGCAGCTTGGGGACTAGCCTCTACAATGAGCAGTTCTTC.

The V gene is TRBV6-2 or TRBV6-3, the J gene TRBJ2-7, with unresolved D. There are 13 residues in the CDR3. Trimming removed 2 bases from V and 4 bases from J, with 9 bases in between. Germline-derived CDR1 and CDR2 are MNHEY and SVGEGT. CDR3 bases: TGTGCCAGCAGTTACCAACGAGGTTACGAGCAGTACTTC. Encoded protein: CASSYQRGYEQYF.

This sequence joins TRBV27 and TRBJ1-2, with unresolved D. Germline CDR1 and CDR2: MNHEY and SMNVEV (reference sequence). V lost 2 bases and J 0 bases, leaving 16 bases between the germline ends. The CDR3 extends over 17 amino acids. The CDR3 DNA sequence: TGTGCCAGCAGTTTAGGTCGGAAATTCGGGGCTAACTATGGCTACACCTTC. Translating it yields CASSLGRKFGANYGYTF.

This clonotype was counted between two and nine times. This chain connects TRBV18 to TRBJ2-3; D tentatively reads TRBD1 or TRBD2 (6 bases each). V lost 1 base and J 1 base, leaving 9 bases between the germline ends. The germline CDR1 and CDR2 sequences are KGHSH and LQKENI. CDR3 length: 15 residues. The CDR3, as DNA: TGTGCCAGCTCACCACGGGGGGCTCGCACAGATACGCAGTATTTT. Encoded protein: CASSPRGARTDTQYF. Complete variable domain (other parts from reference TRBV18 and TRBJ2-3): NAGVMQNPRHLVRRRGQEARLRCSPMKGHSHVYWYRQLPEEGLKFMVYLQKENIIDESGMPKERFSAEFPKEGPSILRIQQVVRGDSAAYFCASSPRGARTDTQYFGPGTRLTVL.

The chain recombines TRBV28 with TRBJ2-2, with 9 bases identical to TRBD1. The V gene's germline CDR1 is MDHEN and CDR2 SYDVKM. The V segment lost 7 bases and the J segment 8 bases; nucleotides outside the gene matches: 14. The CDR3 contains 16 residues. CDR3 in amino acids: CASTSVRDRVSGELFF. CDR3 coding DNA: TGTGCCAGCACTTCCGTCCGGGACAGGGTATCAGGGGAGCTGTTTTTT.

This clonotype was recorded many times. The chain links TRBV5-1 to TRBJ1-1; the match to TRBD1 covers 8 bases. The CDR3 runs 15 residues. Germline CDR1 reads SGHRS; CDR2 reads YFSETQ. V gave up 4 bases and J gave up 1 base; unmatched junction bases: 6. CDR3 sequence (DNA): TGCGCCAGCAGCCGGGACAGGAGACCGAACACTGAAGCTTTCTTT. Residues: CASSRDRRPNTEAFF. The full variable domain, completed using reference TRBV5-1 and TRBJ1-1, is KAGVTQTPRYLIKTRGQQVTLSCSPISGHRSVSWYQQTPGQGLQFLFEYFSETQRNKGNFPGRFSGRQFSNSRSEMNVSTLELGDSALYLCASSRDRRPNTEAFFGQGTRLTVV.

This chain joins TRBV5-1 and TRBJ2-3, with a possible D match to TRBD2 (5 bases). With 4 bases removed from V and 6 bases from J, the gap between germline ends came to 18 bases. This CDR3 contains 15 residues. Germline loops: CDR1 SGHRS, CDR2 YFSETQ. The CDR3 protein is CASSPITVGGDTQYF. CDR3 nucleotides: TGCGCCAGCAGCCCCATTACGGTCGGAGGCGATACGCAGTATTTT.